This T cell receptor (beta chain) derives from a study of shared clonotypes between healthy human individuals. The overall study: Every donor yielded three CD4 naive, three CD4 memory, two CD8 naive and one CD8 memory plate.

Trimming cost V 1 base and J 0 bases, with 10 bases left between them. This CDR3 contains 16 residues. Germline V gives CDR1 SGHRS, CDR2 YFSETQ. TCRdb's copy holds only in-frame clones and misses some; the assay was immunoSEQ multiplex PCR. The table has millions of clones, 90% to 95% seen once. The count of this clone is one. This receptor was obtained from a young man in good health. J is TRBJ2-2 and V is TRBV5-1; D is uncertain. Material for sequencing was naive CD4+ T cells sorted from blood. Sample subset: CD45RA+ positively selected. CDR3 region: CASSLRTATNTGELFF. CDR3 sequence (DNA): TGCGCCAGCAGCTTGCGAACAGCTACGAACACCGGGGAGCTGTTTTTT.